This entry lists 31 T cell receptor beta chains sequenced from one sample in a study of blood T cell repertoires in COVID-19 (dated by TCRdb to the early 2020s). The library was prepared using the immunoSEQ multiplex PCR assay. The table was pulled from immuneACCESS by TCRdb, which kept in-frame rearrangements only. Such tables lose some clones; where checked, under half of the loss comes from unresolved V genes, and the rest has no known cause. The sample includes around 250,000 clones, with just over 85% observed a single time. Of the sample, roughly a sixth falls within the top ten clones. Sequencing input: PBMCs or T cells enriched from blood (not recorded which). These receptors were taken from a man between 18 and 29 years old who had recovered from COVID-19.

The chain recombines TRBV6-1 with TRBJ2-7; D possibly corresponds to TRBD1 (5 bases). The CDR3 runs 15 residues. V was shortened by 1 base and J by 4 bases, with 14 bases between the two germline ends. Germline CDR1 and CDR2: MNHNS and SASEGT. This CDR3 is CASSEGQGGAYEQYF. In DNA form, the CDR3 reads TGTGCCAGCAGTGAAGGGCAGGGTGGGGCATACGAGCAGTACTTC.

The chain combines TRBV11-2 with TRBJ1-3; D is undetermined. Germline values: CDR1 SGHAT, CDR2 FQNNGV. The CDR3 runs 16 residues. Trimming took off 7 bases at V and 0 bases at J, with 16 bases between the two ends. The CDR3: CASTLTSGGSGNTIYF. The CDR3 nucleotides read TGTGCCAGCACCCTTACCAGTGGCGGCTCTGGAAACACCATATATTTT.

With regard to this clone: Germline is not matched at one junction end, which may reflect a read error. DNA of the CDR3: TGTGCTAGCAGCTTAAGCGGGGGGGCCAACACCGGGGAGCTGTTTTTT. It translates to CASSLSGGANTGELFF. The rearrangement joins TRBV7-7 to TRBJ2-2; 10 nucleotides match TRBD2. This CDR3 is 16 amino acids long. Looked up from germline, CDR1 is SSHAT and CDR2 is FNYEAQ (reference sequence).

The chain is built from TRBV15 and TRBJ1-5; no definite D call. The CDR3 consists of 14 residues. Germline V gene data show CDR1 as LNHNV and CDR2 as YYDKDF (reference sequence). V lost 0 bases and J lost 3, with 6 bases in between. This CDR3 is CATSRDRSNQPQHF. The CDR3 DNA follows: TGTGCCACCAGCAGAGATAGATCCAATCAGCCCCAGCATTTT.

V gene TRBV19 combines with J gene TRBJ2-2; 11 bases are shared with TRBD2. V shed 1 base, J shed 4 bases, and the junction held 2 bases outside the gene matches. In germline, CDR1 is LNHDA, CDR2 SQIVND (reference sequence). The CDR3 totals 16 residues. CDR3 DNA: TGTGCCAGTAGTATAGGGACTAGCGGGCGCACCGGGGAGCTGTTTTTT. The encoded protein is CASSIGTSGRTGELFF.

The rearrangement links TRBV4-1 to TRBJ2-1, with a possible D match to TRBD2 (5 bases). V shed 0 bases and J shed 4 bases, with 10 bases lying between them. Germline-derived CDR1 and CDR2 are MGHRA and YSYEKL. The CDR3 loop spans 15 amino acids. The CDR3 here is CASSQDGREYNEQFF. CDR3 in DNA: TGCGCCAGCAGCCAAGATGGGAGAGAGTACAATGAGCAGTTCTTC.

This clone was counted once. The chain couples TRBV6-5 to TRBJ2-2; 8 bases map to TRBD1. Germline loops: CDR1 MNHEY, CDR2 SVGAGI. V was clipped by 0 bases and J by 3 bases; unmatched bases: 3. CDR3 size: 16 residues. CDR3 in amino acids: CASSYSNRGDTGELFF. The CDR3 DNA follows: TGTGCCAGCAGTTACTCGAACAGGGGGGACACCGGGGAGCTGTTTTTT.

The chain links TRBV18 to TRBJ2-7; 14 bases line up with TRBD2. Looked up from germline, CDR1 is KGHSH and CDR2 is LQKENI. With V trimmed by 2 bases and J by 5 bases, 2 bases remained unmatched. The CDR3 is made up of 15 amino acids. In DNA form, the CDR3 reads TGTGCCAGCTCACCAGGGACTAGCGGGAGCGACGAGCAGTACTTC. It yields the protein CASSPGTSGSDEQYF.

The genes are TRBV5-1 and TRBJ1-2; 8 bases are shared with TRBD1. Germline-derived CDR1 and CDR2 are SGHRS and YFSETQ. V lost 2 bases, J lost 3 bases, and 9 bases stayed unmatched. CDR3 length: 16 residues. The chain's CDR3 is CASSLGQDRAHYGYTF. CDR3 bases: TGCGCCAGCAGCTTAGGTCAGGACAGGGCCCACTATGGCTACACCTTC.

J is TRBJ1-1 and V is TRBV6-1; no reliable D call. Germline lookup yields CDR1 MNHNS and CDR2 SASEGT. The CDR3 contains 13 residues. V was cut by 2 bases and J by 4 bases, with 8 bases left in between. CDR3 DNA sequence: TGTGCCAGCAGTGAAAAAGAGAGCACTGAAGCTTTCTTT. Translating it yields CASSEKESTEAFF.

This sequence joins TRBV28 and TRBJ2-7; 10 bases fit TRBD2. The CDR3 sequence is 16 residues long. Trimming cost V 5 bases and J 4 bases; bases outside gene matches: 11. The V gene's germline CDR1 is MDHEN and CDR2 SYDVKM. The CDR3 DNA is TGTGCCAGCAGTCCCTGGGCTAGCGGGAGCTCTTACGAGCAGTACTTC. Translation gives CASSPWASGSSYEQYF.

The rearrangement joins TRBV3-1 (or the pseudogene TRBV3-2) to TRBJ1-2, with 7 bases that match TRBD1. Trimming cost V 4 bases and J 4 bases; bases outside gene matches: 3. The CDR3 contains 13 residues. The germline gives CDR1 LGHDT, CDR2 YNNKEL (reference sequence). The CDR3 protein is CASSPDRVYGYTF. The CDR3 region has the DNA TGTGCCAGCAGCCCCGACAGGGTCTATGGCTACACCTTC.

This clone was counted only a few times. This rearrangement joins TRBV7-6 to TRBJ2-1; TRBD1 aligns across 9 bases. The V gene end was trimmed by 0 bases and the J gene end by 7 bases; junction bases not matched to a gene: 4. The CDR3 is 15 amino acids. Germline V gives CDR1 SGHVS, CDR2 FNYEAQ. This CDR3 reads CASSLAPGQGNEQFF. In nucleotides, the CDR3 is TGTGCCAGCAGCTTAGCACCGGGACAGGGTAATGAGCAGTTCTTC.

The chain has TRBV19 and TRBJ2-3; TRBD2 agrees at 7 bases. The CDR3 sequence is 16 residues long. Trimming at V came to 6 bases and at J to 4 bases, leaving 13 bases not matched to a gene. Per the germline V gene, CDR1 is LNHDA and CDR2 is SQIVND (reference sequence). Written as DNA, the CDR3 is TGTGCCAGTAGCCTCACGGAGCGGGGTCAGTCAGATACGCAGTATTTT. Amino acids: CASSLTERGQSDTQYF. Complete variable domain (other parts from reference TRBV19 and TRBJ2-3): DGGITQSPKYLFRKEGQNVTLSCEQNLNHDAMYWYRQDPGQGLRLIYYSQIVNDFQKGDIAEGYSVSREKKESFPLTVTSAQKNPTAFYLCASSLTERGQSDTQYFGPGTRLTVL.

This clone was counted a single time. The chain employs TRBV19 and TRBJ2-7; D may be TRBD1 (5 bases). V was clipped by 0 bases and J by 1 base, with 10 bases between them. The CDR3 is 15 amino acids. Germline CDR1 LNHDA, CDR2 SQIVND (reference sequence). The CDR3 region has the DNA TGTGCCAGTAGTATAGAAACAGGTTTATCCTACGAGCAGTACTTC. This sequence encodes CASSIETGLSYEQYF.

CDR3 coding DNA: TGTGCCAGCAGTTATGGCCGCAATCAGCCCCAGCATTTT. Translated, it gives CASSYGRNQPQHF. The rearrangement joins TRBV27 to TRBJ1-5; D not resolved. Trimming shortened V by 4 bases and J by 2 bases, and 6 bases separated the two germline ends. CDR3 length equals 13 residues. CDR1 is MNHEY, CDR2 SMNVEV, per germline (reference sequence).

The rearrangement links TRBV12-3 or TRBV12-4 to TRBJ2-7; D is unclear. The CDR3 runs 12 residues. Trimming pared 3 bases from V and 5 bases from J, leaving 8 bases between. The CDR3 loop is CASSFARNEQYF. DNA of the CDR3: TGTGCCAGCAGTTTTGCGCGCAACGAGCAGTACTTC.

The V gene is TRBV28, the J gene TRBJ2-7; 9 bases align to TRBD1. V lost 2 bases to trimming and J lost 4 bases; unmatched junction nucleotides: 6. CDR1 is MDHEN, CDR2 SYDVKM, per germline. This CDR3 spans 15 amino acids. The DNA of the CDR3 is TGTGCCAGCAGTTTAATGACAGGGGGGAGGTACGAGCAGTACTTC. It specifies CASSLMTGGRYEQYF.

V and J are TRBV11-2 and TRBJ1-1; 8 bases align to TRBD1. The germline V gene encodes CDR1 SGHAT and CDR2 FQNNGV. There are 17 residues in the CDR3. The V gene end was trimmed by 5 bases and the J gene end by 3 bases; junction bases not matched to a gene: 14. CDR3 region: CASSPKDRVTSYTEAFF. In nucleotides, the CDR3 is TGTGCCAGCAGCCCTAAGGACAGGGTGACTTCCTACACTGAAGCTTTCTTT.

This clone came up a few times. This chain uses TRBV5-1 with TRBJ1-4; 10 bases are shared with TRBD1. Germline V gene lookup returns CDR1 SGHRS and CDR2 YFSETQ. The junction had 16 bases not matched to a gene; V was cut back by 4 bases and J by 7 bases. The CDR3 contains 18 residues. Here the CDR3 reads CASSPGGQGSMVFEKLFF. The CDR3 DNA reads as TGCGCCAGCAGCCCAGGGGGACAGGGGAGTATGGTGTTTGAAAAACTGTTTTTT.

This chain connects TRBV15 to TRBJ2-1; the D gene is possibly TRBD1 (6 bases). Per germline, CDR1 LNHNV and CDR2 YYDKDF (reference sequence). CDR3 length: 16 residues. V gave up 0 bases and J gave up 4 bases, with 13 bases separating them. CDR3 sequence reads: CATSRDRVGTYNEQFF. As DNA, the CDR3 is TGTGCCACCAGCAGAGATCGTGTTGGGACATACAATGAGCAGTTCTTC.

The genes are TRBV18 and TRBJ2-1, with 10 bases fitting TRBD2. J gave up 3 bases and V 3 bases, and 5 bases lay outside the gene matches. Germline CDR1 KGHSH, CDR2 LQKENI. This CDR3 spans 16 amino acids. CDR3 amino acids: CASSPGLADSYNEQFF. CDR3 coding DNA: TGTGCCAGCTCACCCGGACTAGCGGACAGCTACAATGAGCAGTTCTTC.

The chain joins TRBV4-1 to TRBJ2-2, with 7 nucleotides matching TRBD2. CDR1 is MGHRA and CDR2 is YSYEKL in the germline V gene. V was clipped by 5 bases and J by 2 bases; unmatched bases: 8. This CDR3 spans 16 amino acids. The CDR3 sequence is CASSTPAGRNTGELFF. The CDR3 DNA is TGCGCCAGCAGCACCCCAGCGGGGCGAAACACCGGGGAGCTGTTTTTT.

The rearrangement uses TRBV7-3 and TRBJ2-3; possible D gene TRBD2, 6 bases. This CDR3 comprises 15 residues. Germline V CDR1 and CDR2: SGHTA, FQGTGA. V lost 5 bases and J lost 4, with 16 bases in between. CDR3 sequence (DNA): TGTGCCAGCAGCAATAGCGGAAAGGAAGCAGATACGCAGTATTTT. Protein: CASSNSGKEADTQYF.

The chain is built from TRBV2 and TRBJ1-3, with 11 bases lining up with TRBD1. V lost 5 bases and J lost 6; bases outside the gene matches: 6. The CDR3 is made up of 15 amino acids. Per germline, CDR1 SNHLY and CDR2 FYNNEI. The CDR3 is CASSKYGQGANTIYF. The CDR3 DNA sequence: TGTGCCAGCAGTAAATATGGACAGGGGGCAAACACCATATATTTT. The whole variable domain, filled in from reference TRBV2 and TRBJ1-3, reads EPEVTQTPSHQVTQMGQEVILRCVPISNHLYFYWYRQILGQKVEFLVSFYNNEISEKSEIFDDQFSVERPDGSNFTLKIRSTKLEDSAMYFCASSKYGQGANTIYFGEGSWLTVV.

V is TRBV27 and J is TRBJ1-1; D possibly corresponds to TRBD1 (5 bases). The V end was cut by 3 bases, the J end by 5 bases, with 10 bases between. Germline values: CDR1 MNHEY, CDR2 SMNVEV (reference sequence). The CDR3 runs to 13 residues. The CDR3, as DNA: TGTGCCAGCAGTTTTTGGGGGGGAACTGAAGCTTTCTTT. The encoded protein is CASSFWGGTEAFF.

This sequence joins TRBV19 and TRBJ2-5; weak D call: TRBD2 (6 bases). The CDR3 consists of 16 residues. Germline V CDR1 and CDR2: LNHDA, SQIVND (reference sequence). Trimming shortened V by 4 bases and J by 2 bases, and 17 bases separated the two germline ends. The CDR3 DNA is TGTGCCAGTAGTAAAGTAGGACTAACAAAACAAGAGACCCAGTACTTC. It codes for CASSKVGLTKQETQYF.

This clone appeared a single time. V gene TRBV7-9 combines with J gene TRBJ1-2, with 8 bases identical to TRBD1. The CDR3 has 19 amino acids. V trimming: 2 bases; J trimming: 0 bases; junction bases outside the gene matches: 14. Germline loops: CDR1 SEHNR, CDR2 FQNEAQ (reference sequence). The CDR3 nucleotides read TGTGCCAGCAGCTTACCGGGACAGGATTTAATACTTACTAACTATGGCTACACCTTC. This translates into CASSLPGQDLILTNYGYTF.

This clone was seen more than once but under ten times. The chain joins TRBV19 to TRBJ2-5; 11 bases align to TRBD2. CDR1 is LNHDA and CDR2 is SQIVND in the germline V gene (reference sequence). This CDR3 has 16 amino acids. Trimming took 3 bases from V and 0 from J; bases not matched to a gene: 3. The CDR3 coding sequence is TGTGCCAGTAGTATGGGACTAGCGGACCACCAAGAGACCCAGTACTTC. Residues: CASSMGLADHQETQYF.

The chain carries TRBV27 and TRBJ1-1; perhaps TRBD1 as D (6 bases). V was pared by 4 bases and J by 0 bases, with 9 bases between. The CDR3 covers 14 residues. Looked up from germline, CDR1 is MNHEY and CDR2 is SMNVEV (reference sequence). The DNA of the CDR3 is TGTGCCAGCAGTTCTGGACAGTTGAACACTGAAGCTTTCTTT. This sequence encodes CASSSGQLNTEAFF.

The sample holds one count of this clone. The chain carries TRBV5-4 and TRBJ2-7, with a tentative D call TRBD2 (7 bases). Germline lookup yields CDR1 SGHNT and CDR2 YYREEE (reference sequence). Deletions cut 2 bases from V and 4 bases from J, with 13 bases between. CDR3 size: 14 residues. CDR3 in DNA: TGTGCCAGCAGCTTCGGGGGGCCTACTTACGAGCAGTACTTC. Its translation is CASSFGGPTYEQYF.